A selection of T cell receptor beta chains follows, all from one sample in a study of neoadjuvant nivolumab and ipilimumab in lung cancer. TCRdb's table, derived via immunoSEQ multiplex PCR, lists solely in-frame clones and lacks some. The sample lists more than 20,000 clones; around 86% were seen once. Sequenced material: tumor tissue, taken after neoadjuvant nivolumab, alone or with ipilimumab, at or shortly before surgery. Receptors originate from an adult with non-small cell lung cancer. CDR3s include the opening cysteine and the closing phenylalanine or tryptophan. The D gene is left open where the match is weak. Some rows mark clone size as missing; the rest say once, few, many or name a class of expanded clone.

J gene: TRBJ1-1
D gene: -
V gene: TRBV9
clone size: -
CDR3 length: 14
CDR3 DNA: TGTGCCAGCAACCAGGGCCCCGGGGGCACTGAAGCTTTCTTT
CDR3 protein: CASNQGPGGTEAFF

J gene: TRBJ2-7
D gene: TRBD1
V gene: TRBV18
clone size: -
CDR3 length: 17
CDR3 DNA: TGTGCCAGCTCTCCCGGACAGGGGAGAAGAGGCTCCTACGAGCAGTACTTC
CDR3 protein: CASSPGQGRRGSYEQYF

J gene: TRBJ2-1
D gene: TRBD1
V gene: TRBV5-1
clone size: -
CDR3 length: 17
CDR3 DNA: TGCGCCAGCAGCTTGGAGTTAGGGACAGGGGTCTACAATGAGCAGTTCTTC
CDR3 protein: CASSLELGTGVYNEQFF

J gene: TRBJ2-1
D gene: -
V gene: TRBV6-5
clone size: once
CDR3 length: 14
CDR3 DNA: TGTGCCAGCAGTTATTCCCTTAGGGGCAATGAGCAGTTCTTC
CDR3 protein: CASSYSLRGNEQFF

J gene: TRBJ2-7
D gene: -
V gene: TRBV7-2
clone size: -
CDR3 length: 14
CDR3 DNA: TGTGCCAGCAGCTTTGGGCTAGCCGCCTACGAGCAGTACTTC
CDR3 protein: CASSFGLAAYEQYF

J gene: TRBJ2-5
D gene: TRBD2
V gene: TRBV9
clone size: -
CDR3 length: 15
CDR3 DNA: TGTGCCAGCAGCGGGGGCGGGGGGCGCGGAGAGACCCAGTACTTC
CDR3 protein: CASSGGGGRGETQYF

J gene: TRBJ1-1
D gene: -
V gene: TRBV20-1
clone size: -
CDR3 length: 11
CDR3 DNA: TGCAGTGCTAGAATGGAGGGGATAGCTTTCTTT
CDR3 protein: CSARMEGIAFF

J gene: TRBJ2-5
D gene: TRBD1
V gene: TRBV9
clone size: -
CDR3 length: 17
CDR3 DNA: TGTGCCAGCAGCGGTACCGGGACAGGGGGCCCTGAAGAGACCCAGTACTTC
CDR3 protein: CASSGTGTGGPEETQYF

J gene: TRBJ2-3
D gene: -
V gene: TRBV5-1
clone size: once
CDR3 length: 13
CDR3 DNA: TGCGCCAGCAGAGAAGTTTCCACAGATACGCAGTATTTT
CDR3 protein: CASREVSTDTQYF

J gene: TRBJ2-2
D gene: -
V gene: TRBV30
clone size: -
CDR3 length: 13
CDR3 DNA: TGTGCCCGGGGGGCCCGAAACACCGGGGAGCTGTTTTTT
CDR3 protein: CARGARNTGELFF

J gene: TRBJ2-7
D gene: TRBD2
V gene: TRBV6-1
clone size: once
CDR3 length: 13
CDR3 DNA: TGTGCCAGCAGAGCGGGACTAGCAGACATGGGGTACTTC
CDR3 protein: CASRAGLADMGYF

J gene: TRBJ2-1
D gene: -
V gene: TRBV30
clone size: -
CDR3 length: 15
CDR3 DNA: TGTGCCTGGAGTGTGAAAGCGGCATCCTACAATGAGCAGTTCTTC
CDR3 protein: CAWSVKAASYNEQFF

J gene: TRBJ1-2
D gene: TRBD1
V gene: TRBV2
clone size: -
CDR3 length: 17
CDR3 DNA: TGTGCCAGCAGGGCAGGGGGCCAGGGTAGTAAGAACTATGGCTACACCTTC
CDR3 protein: CASRAGGQGSKNYGYTF

J gene: TRBJ2-3
D gene: TRBD1
V gene: TRBV18
clone size: -
CDR3 length: 15
CDR3 DNA: TGTGCCAGCTCACCGCCGGGACAGGGCACAGATACGCAGTATTTT
CDR3 protein: CASSPPGQGTDTQYF

J gene: TRBJ1-1
D gene: TRBD1
V gene: TRBV29-1
clone size: once
CDR3 length: 15
CDR3 DNA: TGCAGCGTTGACTCACAGGGGGGAACGAACACTGAAGCTTTCTTT
CDR3 protein: CSVDSQGGTNTEAFF

J gene: TRBJ1-1
D gene: -
V gene: TRBV6-5
clone size: -
CDR3 length: 11
CDR3 DNA: TGTGCCAGCAGTGGGTCCACTGAAGCTTTCTTT
CDR3 protein: CASSGSTEAFF

J gene: TRBJ2-7
D gene: TRBD2
V gene: TRBV14
clone size: -
CDR3 length: 18
CDR3 DNA: TGTGCCAGCAGCCAGGGGGGACTAGCGGGAGGTACCTCCTACGAGCAGTACTTC
CDR3 protein: CASSQGGLAGGTSYEQYF

J gene: TRBJ2-3
D gene: -
V gene: TRBV7-9
clone size: -
CDR3 length: 18
CDR3 DNA: TGTGCCAGCAGCTCCGGACGATTCGGGGGGCGGAAGACAGATACGCAGTATTTT
CDR3 protein: CASSSGRFGGRKTDTQYF

J gene: TRBJ2-1
D gene: -
V gene: TRBV29-1
clone size: -
CDR3 length: 13
CDR3 DNA: TGCAGCGTTGACACCCAAAGGAACAATGAGCAGTTCTTC
CDR3 protein: CSVDTQRNNEQFF

J gene: TRBJ2-7
D gene: TRBD1
V gene: TRBV5-7
clone size: -
CDR3 length: 18
CDR3 DNA: TGTGCCAGCAGCTTGGCGGGACGTACAGGGGGCCTCGGGTACGAGCAGTACTTC
CDR3 protein: CASSLAGRTGGLGYEQYF

J gene: TRBJ1-2
D gene: -
V gene: TRBV5-6
clone size: -
CDR3 length: 13
CDR3 DNA: TGTGCCAGCAGCTTGGGGGTAAACTATGGCTACACCTTC
CDR3 protein: CASSLGVNYGYTF

J gene: TRBJ2-7
D gene: -
V gene: TRBV20-1
clone size: -
CDR3 length: 11
CDR3 DNA: TGCAGTGCTAGGGGCGCTTACGAGCAGTACTTC
CDR3 protein: CSARGAYEQYF